Listed here are 21 T cell receptor beta chains from one sample, sequenced in a study of T cells expressing NK-cell markers. TCRdb reprocessed the 5' RACE reads and keeps a single row for each CDR3 protein, giving no DNA. Here the sample table reports hundreds of thousands of distinct CDR3 sequences. Sequenced material: blood T cells: a sorted CD56 or NKG2C T cell subset, CD4+ or CD8+ T cells, or bulk PBMC T cells (not recorded which). These receptors were obtained from a woman between 18 and 70 years old in good health.

The J gene is TRBJ2-2, the V gene TRBV27; TCRdb indicates TRBD1, and absent DNA this call remains unverified. The CDR3 runs to 13 residues. The V gene's germline CDR1 is MNHEY and CDR2 SMNVEV (reference sequence). The CDR3 sequence is CASSPGVPGELFF.

This rearrangement joins TRBV6-2 or TRBV6-3 to TRBJ1-6; TCRdb's assignment of TRBD1 cannot be checked, as there is no DNA. The CDR3 is made up of 14 amino acids. Germline V gene sequence: CDR1 MNHEY, CDR2 SVGEGT. CDR3 residues: CASSRDRVNSPLHF.

The CDR3 loop is CASSFGQPSYEQYF. The V gene is TRBV7-9, the J gene TRBJ2-7; TCRdb proposes TRBD1, but this gene call is untestable without DNA. The CDR3 is 14 residues long. CDR1 SEHNR and CDR2 FQNEAQ come from the germline V gene (reference sequence).

The rearrangement links TRBV5-1 to TRBJ2-3; without DNA, the TCRdb call of TRBD1 cannot be checked. The CDR3 covers 15 residues. Germline CDR1 is SGHRS and CDR2 is YFSETQ. The CDR3 region is CASSFQGASTDTQYF.

The CDR3 loop reads CASSLSGTATGTEAFF. The rearrangement uses TRBV27 and TRBJ1-1; the D call of TRBD1 rests on TCRdb alone, since no DNA is present to check it. CDR3 size: 16 residues. Germline V gives CDR1 MNHEY, CDR2 SMNVEV (reference sequence).

The CDR3: CASRFQEVGELFF. V is TRBV6-1 and J is TRBJ2-2; TCRdb names TRBD2, which stays unverified in the absence of DNA. Germline V gene data show CDR1 as MNHNS and CDR2 as SASEGT. CDR3 size: 13 residues.

The chain links TRBV5-4 to TRBJ2-1. Germline CDR1 SGHNT, CDR2 YYREEE (reference sequence). The CDR3 covers 15 residues. The CDR3 loop reads CASSSDGSSYNEQFF.

J is TRBJ2-3 and V is TRBV14; TCRdb's assignment of TRBD1 cannot be checked, as there is no DNA. Germline CDR1 and CDR2: SGHDN and FVKESK. The CDR3 runs 15 residues. CDR3 loop: CASSLDRPFSGTQYF. Full variable domain (missing parts from reference TRBV14 and TRBJ2-3): EAGVTQFPSHSVIEKGQTVTLRCDPISGHDNLYWYRRVMGKEIKFLLHFVKESKQDESGMPNNRFLAERTGGTYSTLKVQPAELEDSGVYFCASSLDRPFSGTQYFGPGTRLTVL.

The chain employs TRBV7-3 and TRBJ2-6. Per the germline V gene, CDR1 is SGHTA and CDR2 is FQGTGA. This CDR3 is 15 amino acids long. CDR3 sequence reads: CASSLRSLGANVLTF.

The chain links TRBV25-1 to TRBJ2-1; without DNA, the TCRdb call of TRBD2 cannot be checked. Germline V CDR1 and CDR2: MGHDK, SYGVNS. The length of the CDR3 is 15 residues. The CDR3 sequence: CASSELLAGNNEQFF.

V gene TRBV29-1 combines with J gene TRBJ2-5; TCRdb gives TRBD2 as the D gene, but with no DNA this cannot be confirmed. There are 13 residues in the CDR3. Germline V gene lookup returns CDR1 SQVTM and CDR2 ANQGSEA. CDR3 in amino acids: CSVEPGVKETQYF.

CDR3 amino acids: CSAGGALPDTQYF. J is TRBJ2-3 and V is TRBV20-1; checking the TCRdb D call of TRBD2 is not possible without DNA. Germline-derived CDR1 and CDR2 are DFQATT and SNEGSKA (reference sequence). This CDR3 contains 13 residues.

This chain connects TRBV24-1 to TRBJ2-1; TCRdb names TRBD1, which stays unverified in the absence of DNA. In germline, CDR1 is KGHDR, CDR2 SFDVKD. The CDR3 is 15 residues long. The CDR3 reads CATSDRGQGANEQFF.

J is TRBJ2-2 and V is TRBV12-3 or TRBV12-4; TCRdb designates TRBD1, a call that cannot be tested without DNA. This CDR3 is built from 14 residues. CDR3 residues: CASSFWGDTGELFF.

The chain uses TRBV11-1 and TRBJ2-3; TCRdb lists TRBD2, though no DNA is available to test this call. Germline V gives CDR1 SGHAT, CDR2 FQDESV (reference sequence). This CDR3 is 17 amino acids long. The CDR3 reads CASSSNFAGDLTDTQYF.

The chain employs TRBV7-2 and TRBJ2-5. CDR1 and CDR2 from the germline V gene are SGHTA and FQGNSA. The CDR3 covers 11 residues. The CDR3 is CASSSHETQYF. The complete variable domain, with remaining parts taken from reference TRBV7-2 and TRBJ2-5, reads GAGVSQSPSNKVTEKGKDVELRCDPISGHTALYWYRQSLGQGLEFLIYFQGNSAPDKSGLPSDRFSAERTGGSVSTLTIQRTQQEDSAVYLCASSSHETQYFGPGTRLLVL.

The CDR3: CSARKGDEGTDTQYF. The rearrangement links TRBV20-1 to TRBJ2-3; TCRdb's D call, TRBD1, is unchecked because there is no DNA. Germline V gives CDR1 DFQATT, CDR2 SNEGSKA (reference sequence). The CDR3 is 15 residues long.

The rearrangement links TRBV7-2 to TRBJ1-1; TCRdb outputs TRBD1, but without DNA this stays unchecked. The CDR3 contains 16 residues. The germline V gene has CDR1 SGHTA and CDR2 FQGNSA. CDR3 sequence: CASRLTATNLNTEAFF.

This chain uses TRBV4-3 with TRBJ2-1; absent DNA, TCRdb's TRBD2 call cannot be checked. Germline values: CDR1 LGHNA, CDR2 YSLEER. There are 17 residues in the CDR3. CDR3 loop: CASSQDWRTVAANEQFF.

The chain employs TRBV12-3 or TRBV12-4 and TRBJ2-3; TCRdb picks TRBD2, but there is no DNA to check that call. This CDR3 has 17 residues. CDR3: CASSLMGGTQYTDTQYF.

The V call is TRBV7-2, the J call TRBJ2-3; TCRdb's D gene call, TRBD2, goes unchecked for lack of DNA. The CDR3 contains 18 residues. Germline loops: CDR1 SGHTA, CDR2 FQGNSA. This CDR3 is CASSLALASGGSTDTQYF.